A single sample is the source of the 7 T cell receptor beta chains below, sequenced in a study of shared clonotypes between healthy human individuals. This table comes from immunoSEQ multiplex PCR, and its TCRdb copy is limited to in-frame clones, with some not included. The data show 2 million to 2.5 million clones, 85% to 95% seen once. The sample taken for sequencing was naive CD4+ T cells from PBMCs. The subset here: CD45RA+ positively selected. These receptors all stem from a man younger than 35 in good health. Some clones in this sample may be carry-over from other donors' samples.

Regarding this clone: Germline and junction disagree at one end, which may indicate a read error. This chain uses TRBV4-3 with TRBJ1-3; D perhaps matches TRBD1 (5 bases). CDR1 is LGHNA, CDR2 YSLEER, per germline. The CDR3 spans 15 residues. The CDR3, as DNA: TGCGCCAGCAGCCAAGATCTGATCGGGGGAAGCACCATATATTTT. This gives the protein CASSQDLIGGSTIYF.

This rearrangement joins TRBV28 to TRBJ2-3; D unresolved. CDR3 size: 12 residues. Trimming shortened V by 2 bases and J by 9 bases, and 9 bases separated the two germline ends. CDR1 is MDHEN and CDR2 is SYDVKM in the germline V gene. The CDR3 region is CASSLVGITQYF. CDR3 DNA sequence: TGTGCCAGCAGTTTAGTGGGTATAACGCAGTATTTT. The full variable domain, in which reference TRBV28 and TRBJ2-3 provide the parts outside the CDR3, is DVKVTQSSRYLVKRTGEKVFLECVQDMDHENMFWYRQDPGLGLRLIYFSYDVKMKEKGDIPEGYSVSREKKERFSLILESASTNQTSMYLCASSLVGITQYFGPGTRLTVL.

The chain employs TRBV28 and TRBJ2-2; D not certain. The CDR3 covers 15 residues. The V gene lost 6 bases and the J gene lost 0 bases, with 11 bases spanning the gap. CDR1 and CDR2 from the germline V gene are MDHEN and SYDVKM. The CDR3 DNA sequence: TGTGCCAGCAGGACCTTGGCAACGAACACCGGGGAGCTGTTTTTT. Translating gives CASRTLATNTGELFF.

The V call is TRBV6-9, the J call TRBJ1-2; no reliable D call. V lost 0 bases and J lost 2, with 4 bases in between. Looked up from germline, CDR1 is MNHGY and CDR2 is SVAAGI. This CDR3 has 13 amino acids. The CDR3 loop is CASSYSGNYGYTF. The DNA of the CDR3 is TGTGCCAGCAGTTATTCGGGGAACTATGGCTACACCTTC.

This sequence joins TRBV5-3 and TRBJ1-4, with TRBD1 as a possible D gene (6 bases). TRBV5-3 is sorted into the ORF group, with uncertain function. This CDR3 is 16 amino acids long. The V gene lost 2 bases and the J gene lost 2 bases, with 13 bases spanning the gap. Here the CDR3 DNA reads TGTGCCAGAAGCTTCCACGGGGGGCGGACTAATGAAAAACTGTTTTTT. Translating gives CARSFHGGRTNEKLFF.

J is TRBJ2-1 and V is TRBV9; D is unresolved. The V and J ends lost 1 base and 3 bases respectively, with 14 bases between them. The germline V gene has CDR1 SGDLS and CDR2 YYNGEE. This CDR3 spans 16 amino acids. The CDR3 DNA reads as TGTGCCAGCAGCGTATCGTCAGGCCTACGCTACAATGAGCAGTTCTTC. Translating it yields CASSVSSGLRYNEQFF.

The gene calls are TRBV7-6 and TRBJ2-7; TRBD1 matches 9 bases. The CDR3 is 14 amino acids. Germline loops: CDR1 SGHVS, CDR2 FNYEAQ. Trimming at V came to 0 bases and at J to 6 bases, leaving 3 bases not matched to a gene. The CDR3, as DNA: TGTGCCAGCAGCTTAGCAGGGACAGGGAGCGAGCAGTACTTC. It specifies CASSLAGTGSEQYF.